These 23 T cell receptor beta chains came from one sample sequenced in a study of shared clonotypes between healthy human individuals. Method: immunoSEQ multiplex PCR; TCRdb's copy keeps in-frame clones and lacks some. The repertoire has 2 million to 2.5 million clones, under 95% of them found once; the top ten carry more than 0.35%. Sequenced sample: naive CD4+ T cells from PBMCs. Sample subset: CD45RA+ positively selected. All receptors come from a man between 18 and 29 years old in good health. Some clones in this sample may be carry-over from other donors' samples.

The chain employs TRBV29-1 and TRBJ2-3; D uncertain. The germline CDR1 and CDR2 sequences are SQVTM and ANQGSEA. The V end lost 4 bases, the J end lost 2 bases, and 13 bases lay between the germline ends. The CDR3 contains 14 residues. The chain's CDR3 is CSVVGYFNTDTQYF. DNA of the CDR3: TGCAGCGTTGTTGGGTACTTCAACACAGATACGCAGTATTTT.

This clone was counted only a few times. The genes are TRBV4-2 and TRBJ1-1; D is unresolved. CDR1 is LGHNA and CDR2 is YNFKEQ in the germline V gene. V was trimmed by 2 bases and J by 0 bases, leaving 4 bases between them. The CDR3 has 13 residues. The CDR3: CASSQIMNTEAFF. CDR3 nucleotides: TGTGCCAGCAGCCAAATTATGAACACTGAAGCTTTCTTT.

The chain carries TRBV19 and TRBJ2-3; the D gene is possibly TRBD1 (5 bases). Germline values: CDR1 LNHDA, CDR2 SQIVND (reference sequence). Trimming pared 7 bases from V and 5 bases from J, leaving 22 bases between. CDR3 length equals 16 residues. CDR3 in DNA: TGTGCCAGTACCAAATATGGGGCTTTTGGGAAAGATACGCAGTATTTT. It translates to CASTKYGAFGKDTQYF.

The rearrangement joins TRBV28 to TRBJ2-2, with 7 bases that match TRBD1. The trim removed 5 bases at V and 4 bases at J, leaving 10 bases unmatched. Germline V gene data show CDR1 as MDHEN and CDR2 as SYDVKM. The CDR3 spans 16 residues. CDR3 protein: CASSTTDRRGTGELFF. CDR3 in DNA: TGTGCCAGCAGTACCACGGACAGGCGCGGCACCGGGGAGCTGTTTTTT.

Comments on this clone: The same CDR3 arises from other DNA sequences in this sample as well. The rearrangement joins TRBV28 to TRBJ2-2, with 7 positions matching TRBD1. Germline CDR1 and CDR2: MDHEN and SYDVKM. V lost 8 bases to trimming and J lost 1 base; unmatched junction nucleotides: 1. CDR3 length equals 13 residues. CDR3: CASRDRNTGELFF. Here the CDR3 DNA reads TGTGCCAGCCGGGACAGGAACACCGGGGAGCTGTTTTTT. Using reference TRBV28 and TRBJ2-2 for the parts outside the CDR3, the full variable domain is DVKVTQSSRYLVKRTGEKVFLECVQDMDHENMFWYRQDPGLGLRLIYFSYDVKMKEKGDIPEGYSVSREKKERFSLILESASTNQTSMYLCASRDRNTGELFFGEGSRLTVL.

Notes on this clone: Other DNA sequences within the sample encode an identical CDR3. The rearrangement uses TRBV30 and TRBJ1-1; 9 bases map to TRBD1. The junction had 2 bases not matched to a gene; V was cut back by 0 bases and J by 6 bases. The germline V gene encodes CDR1 GTSNPN and CDR2 SVGIG (reference sequence). The CDR3 covers 13 residues. Here the CDR3 reads CAWSVQGAPEAFF. CDR3 in DNA: TGTGCCTGGAGTGTACAGGGGGCCCCTGAAGCTTTCTTT.

V and J are TRBV5-1 and TRBJ2-1, with TRBD1 as a possible D gene (6 bases). Trimming stripped 6 bases from V and 5 bases from J, with 12 bases between. The germline V gene encodes CDR1 SGHRS and CDR2 YFSETQ. This CDR3 is 13 amino acids long. CDR3 protein: CASTMTGNNEQFF. DNA of the CDR3: TGCGCCAGCACCATGACAGGAAACAATGAGCAGTTCTTC.

The chain couples TRBV28 to TRBJ2-7, with a possible D match to TRBD2 (6 bases). This CDR3 is built from 14 residues. Trimming took off 5 bases at V and 1 base at J, with 12 bases between the two ends. In germline, CDR1 is MDHEN, CDR2 SYDVKM. This CDR3 reads CASSGGLVSYEQYF. In DNA, the CDR3 is TGTGCCAGCAGTGGGGGACTCGTATCCTACGAGCAGTACTTC. Drawing the rest from reference TRBV28 and TRBJ2-7, the complete variable domain is DVKVTQSSRYLVKRTGEKVFLECVQDMDHENMFWYRQDPGLGLRLIYFSYDVKMKEKGDIPEGYSVSREKKERFSLILESASTNQTSMYLCASSGGLVSYEQYFGPGTRLTVT.

There are a few counts of this clone. This chain links TRBV6-1 with TRBJ1-3, with D tentatively TRBD1 (5 bases). Trimming left V 6 bases short and J 4 bases short, with 16 bases between. CDR3 size: 15 residues. Germline assignment: CDR1 MNHNS and CDR2 SASEGT. The CDR3 DNA follows: TGTGCCAGCAGATCTCTCGGGGGGTCCGGAAACACCATATATTTT. It yields the protein CASRSLGGSGNTIYF.

Notes on this clone: One end of the junction varies from germline; a read error may be responsible. CDR3 region: CASREANYEQYF. The CDR3 nucleotides read TGTGCCAGCAGGGAAGCGAACTACGAGCAGTACTTC. This chain joins TRBV2 and TRBJ2-7; D is uncertain. There are 12 residues in the CDR3. Per germline, CDR1 SNHLY and CDR2 FYNNEI.

The rearrangement uses TRBV28 and TRBJ1-2, with a weak D call TRBD1 (6 bases). The CDR3 has 18 residues. CDR1 MDHEN and CDR2 SYDVKM come from the germline V gene. With 3 bases removed from V and 7 bases from J, the gap between germline ends came to 27 bases. The CDR3 sequence: CASSFGGAVYPGSGGYTF. The CDR3 DNA reads TGTGCCAGCAGTTTTGGGGGCGCGGTCTACCCCGGTTCGGGTGGCTACACCTTC.

This clone has only one observation. This chain links TRBV5-5 with TRBJ1-3; 8 positions match TRBD1. After removal of 0 bases from V and 2 bases from J, the junction contained 4 bases not matched to a gene. Germline CDR1 SGHKS, CDR2 YYEKEE (reference sequence). CDR3 size: 16 residues. CDR3 nucleotides: TGTGCCAGCAGCTTGGGGACAGGGCGTGCTGGAAACACCATATATTTT. It yields the protein CASSLGTGRAGNTIYF.

The rearrangement uses TRBV2 and TRBJ2-3, with D perhaps being TRBD1 or TRBD2 (5 bases each). The V end was cut by 4 bases, the J end by 0 bases, with 17 bases between. Germline V gives CDR1 SNHLY, CDR2 FYNNEI. The CDR3 totals 17 residues. CDR3 DNA sequence: TGTGCCAGCAGTGTTATGATTGGGGGACGAAGCACAGATACGCAGTATTTT. Protein: CASSVMIGGRSTDTQYF.

The chain is built from TRBV5-1 and TRBJ2-7; 9 nucleotides match TRBD2. The J segment lost 0 bases and the V segment lost 2 bases, leaving 6 bases of the junction unmatched. The germline V gene encodes CDR1 SGHRS and CDR2 YFSETQ. The CDR3 length is 16 residues. CDR3 sequence (DNA): TGCGCCAGCAGCTTCCTCCCGACTAGCGGCTCCTACGAGCAGTACTTC. It specifies CASSFLPTSGSYEQYF.

The chain employs TRBV30 and TRBJ2-5; 8 nucleotides line up with TRBD2. TRBJ2-7 matches the DNA end more closely, so the J call is doubtful. This CDR3 is built from 17 residues. CDR1 is GTSNPN and CDR2 is SVGIG in the germline V gene (reference sequence). CDR3 in amino acids: CAWTTKRLARRGYEQYF. As DNA, the CDR3 is TGTGCCTGGACGACAAAAAGACTAGCGAGACGGGGCTACGAGCAGTACTTC.

Concerning this clone itself: Other DNA variants within this sample encode the same CDR3. This chain connects TRBV5-1 to TRBJ2-1, with D possibly matching TRBD1 (5 bases). The CDR3 extends over 14 amino acids. V dropped 0 bases and J dropped 5 bases, with 9 bases sitting between them. In germline, CDR1 is SGHRS, CDR2 YFSETQ. The CDR3: CASSLAGQNNEQFF. The CDR3 bases are TGCGCCAGCAGCTTGGCAGGGCAGAACAATGAGCAGTTCTTC.

The rearrangement uses TRBV14 and TRBJ2-5; D not certain. There are 13 residues in the CDR3. The V and J ends lost 2 bases and 3 bases respectively, with 7 bases between them. The V gene's germline CDR1 is SGHDN and CDR2 FVKESK. This CDR3 is CASSQRQKETQYF. The CDR3 bases are TGTGCCAGCAGCCAACGCCAGAAAGAGACCCAGTACTTC. Full variable domain (outside the CDR3, taken from reference TRBV14 and TRBJ2-5): EAGVTQFPSHSVIEKGQTVTLRCDPISGHDNLYWYRRVMGKEIKFLLHFVKESKQDESGMPNNRFLAERTGGTYSTLKVQPAELEDSGVYFCASSQRQKETQYFGPGTRLLVL.

V and J are TRBV29-1 and TRBJ2-1, with TRBD2 matching over 8 bases. In germline, CDR1 is SQVTM, CDR2 ANQGSEA. The V gene end was trimmed by 7 bases and the J gene end by 7 bases; junction bases not matched to a gene: 21. The CDR3 runs 17 residues. CDR3 protein: CSARSSTGGPRVNEQFF. The CDR3 DNA follows: TGCAGCGCCCGCTCATCCACGGGGGGGCCCCGGGTGAATGAGCAGTTCTTC.

The V gene is TRBV10-2, the J gene TRBJ1-2; 10 bases match TRBD1. Trimming removed 5 bases from V and 4 bases from J; junction bases left unmatched: 7. The CDR3 totals 15 residues. Germline V gene data show CDR1 as WSHSY and CDR2 as SAAADI. CDR3 nucleotide sequence: TGCGCCAGCAGTTCTCCGGGACAGGGGACCTATGGCTACACCTTC. It translates to CASSSPGQGTYGYTF.

V and J are TRBV7-2 and TRBJ2-7, with 11 bases fitting TRBD1. Germline-derived CDR1 and CDR2 are SGHTA and FQGNSA. Losses at the gene ends were 5 bases for V and 6 bases for J; bases not matched to a gene: 9. The CDR3 totals 15 residues. The CDR3 DNA follows: TGTGCCAGCAGCCCTTTCGGGACAGGGGGAGTCGAGCAGTACTTC. This gives the protein CASSPFGTGGVEQYF. The whole variable domain, remainder taken from reference TRBV7-2 and TRBJ2-7, is GAGVSQSPSNKVTEKGKDVELRCDPISGHTALYWYRQSLGQGLEFLIYFQGNSAPDKSGLPSDRFSAERTGGSVSTLTIQRTQQEDSAVYLCASSPFGTGGVEQYFGPGTRLTVT.

J is TRBJ2-7 and V is TRBV5-4; D perhaps matches TRBD2 (6 bases). The germline CDR1 and CDR2 sequences are SGHNT and YYREEE (reference sequence). V dropped 4 bases and J dropped 2 bases, with 16 bases sitting between them. The CDR3 length is 15 residues. The DNA for the CDR3 is TGTGCCAGCAGCAACTCCGGCCGGGGGACCTACGAGCAGTACTTC. Encoded protein: CASSNSGRGTYEQYF.

The chain is built from TRBV29-1 and TRBJ1-4, with a weak D call TRBD1 (5 bases). Trimming took off 5 bases at V and 3 bases at J, with 13 bases between the two ends. The CDR3 is made up of 14 amino acids. CDR1 is SQVTM, CDR2 ANQGSEA, per germline. The CDR3, as DNA: TGCAGCGTTACTTTGGGGCTACCTAATGAAAAACTGTTTTTT. Translation: CSVTLGLPNEKLFF.

The gene calls are TRBV28 and TRBJ2-3, with TRBD2 matching 8 bases. This CDR3 is built from 16 residues. J lost 4 bases, V lost 5 bases, and 11 bases had no gene match. The germline V gene has CDR1 MDHEN and CDR2 SYDVKM. In DNA, the CDR3 is TGTGCCAGCAGTCCGTCCGGAGCGGGAGAACCAGATACGCAGTATTTT. This translates into CASSPSGAGEPDTQYF.